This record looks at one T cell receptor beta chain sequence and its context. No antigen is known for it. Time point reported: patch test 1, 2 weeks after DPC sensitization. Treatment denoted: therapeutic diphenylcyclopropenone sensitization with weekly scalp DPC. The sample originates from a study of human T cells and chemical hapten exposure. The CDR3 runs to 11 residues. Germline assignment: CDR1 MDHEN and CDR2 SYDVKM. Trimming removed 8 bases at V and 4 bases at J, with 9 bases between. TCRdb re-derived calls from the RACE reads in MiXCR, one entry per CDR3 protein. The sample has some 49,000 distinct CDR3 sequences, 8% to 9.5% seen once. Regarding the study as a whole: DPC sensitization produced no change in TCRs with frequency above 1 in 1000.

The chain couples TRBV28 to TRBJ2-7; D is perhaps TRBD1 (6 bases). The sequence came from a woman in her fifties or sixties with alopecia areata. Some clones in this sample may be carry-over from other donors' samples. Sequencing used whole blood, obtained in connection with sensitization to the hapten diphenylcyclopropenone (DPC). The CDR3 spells CASGTIYEQYF. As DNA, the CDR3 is TGTGCCAGCGGGACAATTTACGAGCAGTACTTC.